This TCR beta chain is drawn from a study of T cells after yellow fever vaccination. This clonotype was detected only a few times. TCRdb reanalysed the 5' RACE reads using MiXCR and keeps one entry per CDR3 protein. There are about 320,000 distinct CDR3 sequences in the sample; 6.8% occur only once, and roughly 19% lies in the top ten. This CDR3 is 14 amino acids long. Trimming stripped 6 bases from V and 4 bases from J, with 12 bases between. This clonotype was sampled from a man younger than 35 who received the YFV17D yellow fever vaccine. Source: PBMCs, taken roughly 47 days after the first yellow fever vaccination. V usage is TRBV12-3 or TRBV12-4 and J usage is TRBJ2-2; D remains unclear. Written as DNA, the CDR3 is TGTGCCAGCAGAATTGGGCGGACCACCGGGGAGCTGTTTTTT. Its protein product is CASRIGRTTGELFF.